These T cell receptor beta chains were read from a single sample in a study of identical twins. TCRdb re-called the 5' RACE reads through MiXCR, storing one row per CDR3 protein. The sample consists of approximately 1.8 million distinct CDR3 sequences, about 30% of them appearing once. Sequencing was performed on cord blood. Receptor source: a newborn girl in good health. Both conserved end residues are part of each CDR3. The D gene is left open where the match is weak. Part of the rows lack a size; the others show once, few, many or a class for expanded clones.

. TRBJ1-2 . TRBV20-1 CSAQRGANYGYTF TGCAGTGCCCAAAGGGGGGCTAACTATGGCTACACCTTC
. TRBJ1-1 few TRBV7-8 CASRDLRGTEAFF TGTGCCAGCAGAGATCTCAGGGGCACTGAAGCTTTCTTT
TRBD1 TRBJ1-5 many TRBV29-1 CSAVTGKDQPQHF TGCAGCGCGGTGACAGGGAAGGATCAGCCCCAGCATTTT
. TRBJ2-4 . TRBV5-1 CASSFSSLDIQYF TGCGCCAGCAGCTTCTCCTCGCTGGACATTCAGTACTTC
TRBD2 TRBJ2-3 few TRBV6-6 CASSYSSSGSEGDTQYF TGTGCCAGCAGTTACTCGTCTAGCGGGAGTGAAGGAGATACGCAGTATTTT
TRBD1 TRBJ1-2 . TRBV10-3 CAISALGQGKSYGYTF TGTGCCATCAGTGCTCTCGGACAGGGCAAATCCTATGGCTACACCTTC
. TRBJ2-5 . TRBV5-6 CASSLLGRLETQYF TGTGCCAGCAGCTTACTCGGCCGGTTGGAGACCCAGTACTTC
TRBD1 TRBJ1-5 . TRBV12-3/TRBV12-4 CASSRGQGSNQPQHF TGTGCCAGTAGTAGGGGACAGGGAAGCAATCAGCCCCAGCATTTT
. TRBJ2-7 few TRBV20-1 CSARDKGTSYEQYF TGCAGTGCTAGAGATAAGGGAACCTCCTACGAGCAGTACTTC
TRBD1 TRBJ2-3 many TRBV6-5 CASSRQGVSDTQYF TGTGCCAGCAGTCGACAGGGCGTGTCAGATACGCAGTATTTT
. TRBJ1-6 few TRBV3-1 CASKAGTPTYNSPLHF TGTGCCAGCAAGGCCGGGACGCCAACCTATAATTCACCCCTCCACTTT
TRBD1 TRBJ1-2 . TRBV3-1 CASSFNRGSNYGYTF TGTGCCAGCAGCTTTAACAGGGGCTCTAACTATGGCTACACCTTC
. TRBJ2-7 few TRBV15 CATSRDLPGPTYEQYF TGTGCCACCAGCAGAGATTTGCCAGGGCCAACCTACGAGCAGTACTTC
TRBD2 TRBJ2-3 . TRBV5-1 CASSLGLAGVPVDTQYF TGCGCCAGCAGCTTGGGACTGGCGGGAGTTCCCGTAGATACGCAGTATTTT
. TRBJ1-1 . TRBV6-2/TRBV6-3 CASSYGAFRTLNTEAFF TGTGCCAGCAGTTACGGGGCGTTTAGGACACTTAACACTGAAGCTTTCTTT
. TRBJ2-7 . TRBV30 CAWSLDSGIYEQYF TGTGCCTGGAGTCTGGACAGTGGGATCTACGAGCAGTACTTC
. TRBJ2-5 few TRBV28 CASTFRGGSETQYF TGTGCCAGCACCTTCCGAGGGGGTTCAGAGACCCAGTACTTC
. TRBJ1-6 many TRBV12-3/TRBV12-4 CASSLAESSPLHF TGTGCCAGCAGTTTAGCCGAGAGTTCACCCCTCCACTTT
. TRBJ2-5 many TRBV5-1 CASSFSNSFQETQYF TGCGCCAGCAGCTTTAGTAACAGCTTCCAAGAGACCCAGTACTTC
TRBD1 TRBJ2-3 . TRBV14 CASSPLRGQGPDTQYF TGTGCCAGCAGCCCACTCCGGGGACAGGGGCCCGATACGCAGTATTTT
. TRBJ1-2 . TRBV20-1 CSASPLGNYGYTF TGCAGTGCTAGTCCCCTGGGAAACTATGGCTACACCTTC
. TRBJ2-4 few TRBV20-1 CSARDMREAKNIQYF TGCAGTGCTAGAGATATGAGGGAAGCCAAAAACATTCAGTACTTC
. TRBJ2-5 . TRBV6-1 CASSEHHPREKETQYF TGTGCCAGCAGTGAACATCACCCGCGAGAAAAAGAGACCCAGTACTTC
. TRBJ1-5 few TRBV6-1 CASSSRTSYSNQPQHF TGTGCCAGCAGTTCCCGGACCTCTTATAGCAATCAGCCCCAGCATTTT
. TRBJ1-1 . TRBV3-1 CASSQETHTEAFF TGTGCCAGCAGCCAAGAAACCCACACTGAAGCTTTCTTT
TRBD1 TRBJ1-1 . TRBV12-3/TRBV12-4 CASSPPQGMRTEAFF TGTGCCAGCAGTCCACCACAGGGGATGAGGACTGAAGCTTTCTTT
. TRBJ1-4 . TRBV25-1 CASSERPWGATNEKLFF TGTGCCAGCAGTGAGAGGCCCTGGGGGGCAACTAATGAAAAACTGTTTTTT
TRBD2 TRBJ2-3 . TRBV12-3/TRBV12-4 CASSPLAGTDMQYF TGTGCCAGCAGCCCACTAGCGGGCACAGATATGCAGTATTTT
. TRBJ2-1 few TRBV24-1 CATSDVQGYNEQFF TGTGCCACCAGTGACGTTCAGGGGTACAATGAGCAGTTCTTC
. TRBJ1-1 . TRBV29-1 CSAMGGFGTEAFF TGCAGCGCTATGGGGGGCTTCGGGACTGAAGCTTTCTTT
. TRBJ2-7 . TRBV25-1 CASSEPGYELYF TGTGCCAGCAGTGAACCTGGCTACGAGCTGTACTTC
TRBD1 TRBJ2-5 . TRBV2 CARRTGYNEQYF TGTGCCAGACGGACAGGGTACAATGAGCAGTACTTC
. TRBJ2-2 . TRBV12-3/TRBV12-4 CASGPGRELFF TGTGCCAGCGGACCCGGGAGAGAGCTGTTTTTT
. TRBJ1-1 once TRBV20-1 CSAQAGNTEAFF TGCAGTGCCCAAGCGGGGAACACTGAAGCTTTCTTT
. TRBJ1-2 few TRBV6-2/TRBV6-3 CASSLRQDLGYTF TGTGCCAGCAGTCTTCGGCAGGATTTGGGCTACACCTTC
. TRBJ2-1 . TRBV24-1 CATSDSSSLAREQFF TGTGCCACCAGTGATTCGTCCTCTTTAGCGAGGGAGCAGTTCTTC
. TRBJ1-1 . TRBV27 CASRLSPTGNTEAFF TGTGCCAGCAGGCTATCCCCGACAGGGAACACTGAAGCTTTCTTT
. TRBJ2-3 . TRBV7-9 CAGSLVGASTDTQYF TGTGCCGGCAGCTTAGTGGGAGCTAGCACAGATACGCAGTATTTT
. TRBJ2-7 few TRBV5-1 CASAEEARYEQYF TGCGCCAGCGCCGAGGAGGCCCGATACGAGCAGTACTTC
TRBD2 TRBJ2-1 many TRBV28 CASSRGLAEINEQFF TGTGCCAGCAGTAGAGGACTAGCGGAAATAAATGAGCAGTTCTTC
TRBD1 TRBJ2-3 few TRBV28 CASSGPGQDIGTDTQYF TGTGCCAGCAGTGGACCGGGACAGGACATTGGGACAGATACGCAGTATTTT
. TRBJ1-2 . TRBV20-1 CSASIYGENYGYTF TGCAGTGCTAGCATCTACGGGGAAAACTATGGCTACACCTTC
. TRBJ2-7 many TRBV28 CASSLGGESSYEQYF TGTGCCAGCAGTTTAGGCGGGGAAAGCTCCTACGAGCAGTACTTC
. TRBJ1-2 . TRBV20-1 CSAITTANYGYTF TGCAGTGCTATCACGACAGCAAACTATGGCTACACCTTC
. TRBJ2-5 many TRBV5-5 CASTTTAQLARSQETQYF TGTGCCAGCACCACCACCGCCCAACTAGCCAGATCTCAAGAGACCCAGTACTTC
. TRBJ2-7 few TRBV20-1 CRPLGAYEQYF TGCAGGCCCTTAGGGGCCTACGAGCAGTACTTC
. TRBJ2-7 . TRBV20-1 CSANTYRGGSYEQYF TGCAGTGCAAACACCTACAGGGGGGGCTCCTACGAGCAGTACTTC
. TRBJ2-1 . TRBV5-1 CASSLIRDSYNEQFF TGCGCCAGCAGCTTGATCCGGGACTCCTACAATGAGCAGTTCTTC
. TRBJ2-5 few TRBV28 CASAHQGGVGIQYF TGTGCCAGCGCACATCAGGGTGGGGTTGGGATCCAGTACTTC
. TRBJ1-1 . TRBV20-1 CSAHRDMVTEAFF TGCAGTGCTCACAGGGATATGGTGACTGAAGCTTTCTTT
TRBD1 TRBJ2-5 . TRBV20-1 CSATIHRGAVETQYF TGCAGTGCTACCATCCACAGGGGCGCGGTGGAGACCCAGTACTTC
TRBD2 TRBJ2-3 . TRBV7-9 CASSLTSGRAADTQYF TGTGCCAGCAGCTTAACTAGCGGGAGGGCCGCCGATACGCAGTATTTT
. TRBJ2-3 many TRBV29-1 CSVESSVSSTDTQYF TGCAGCGTTGAGTCTAGCGTTTCTAGCACAGATACGCAGTATTTT
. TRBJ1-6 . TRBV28 CVSSLRLGSNSPLHF TGTGTCAGCAGTTTGCGGTTGGGTAGTAATTCACCCCTCCACTTT
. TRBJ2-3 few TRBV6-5 CASLPFGSSTDTQYF TGTGCCAGCCTCCCGTTCGGGAGCTCCACAGATACGCAGTATTTT
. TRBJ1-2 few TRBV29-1 CSVQGPREGYTF TGCAGCGTTCAGGGGCCCCGGGAGGGCTACACCTTC
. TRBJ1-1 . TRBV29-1 CSASQGLGNTEAFF TGCAGCGCCTCACAGGGATTGGGGAACACTGAAGCTTTCTTT
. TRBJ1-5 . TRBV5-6 CASSFAGFQPQHF TGTGCCAGCAGCTTCGCGGGGTTTCAGCCCCAGCATTTT
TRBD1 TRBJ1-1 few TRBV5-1 CASSSRGNRTEAFF TGCGCCAGCAGCTCCAGGGGGAATCGCACTGAAGCTTTCTTT
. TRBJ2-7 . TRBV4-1 CASSQDLPLGRSYEQYF TGCGCCAGCAGCCAAGATTTACCTCTCGGACGGAGCTACGAGCAGTACTTC